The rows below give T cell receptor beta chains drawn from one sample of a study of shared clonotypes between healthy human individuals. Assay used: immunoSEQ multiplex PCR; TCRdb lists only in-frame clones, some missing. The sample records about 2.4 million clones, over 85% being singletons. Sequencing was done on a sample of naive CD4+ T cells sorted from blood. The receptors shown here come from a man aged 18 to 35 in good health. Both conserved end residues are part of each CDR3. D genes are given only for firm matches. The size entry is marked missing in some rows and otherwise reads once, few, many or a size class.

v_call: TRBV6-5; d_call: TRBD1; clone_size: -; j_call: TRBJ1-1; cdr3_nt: TGTGCCAGCAGGCCGGGACAGGGTGGCACTGAAGCTTTCTTT; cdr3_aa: CASRPGQGGTEAFF
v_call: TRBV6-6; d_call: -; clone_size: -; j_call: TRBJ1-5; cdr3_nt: TGTGCCAGCAGTTACTCGGAGCATCAGCCCCAGCATTTT; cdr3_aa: CASSYSEHQPQHF
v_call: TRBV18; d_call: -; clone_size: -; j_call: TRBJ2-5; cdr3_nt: TGTGCCAGCTCACCACGGGGCCCCGAGACCCAGTACTTC; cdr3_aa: CASSPRGPETQYF
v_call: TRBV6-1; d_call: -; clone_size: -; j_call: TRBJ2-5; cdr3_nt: TGTGCCAGCAGTGGCGGTCGTAGGTTATCACAAGAGACCCAGTACTTC; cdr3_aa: CASSGGRRLSQETQYF
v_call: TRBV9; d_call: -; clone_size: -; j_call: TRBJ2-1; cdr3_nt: TGTGCCAGCAGCGTAGCTTCGGGCGGTGAGCAGTTCTTC; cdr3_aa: CASSVASGGEQFF
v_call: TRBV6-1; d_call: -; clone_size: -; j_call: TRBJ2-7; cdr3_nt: TGTGCCAGCAGTGAAGCGCCACCAGGGGCGCACTCCTACGAGCAGTACTTC; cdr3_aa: CASSEAPPGAHSYEQYF
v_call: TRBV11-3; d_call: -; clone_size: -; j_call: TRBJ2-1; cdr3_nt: TGTGCCAGCAGCTTAGAGGCCGGGGTTTACAATGAGCAGTTCTTC; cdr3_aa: CASSLEAGVYNEQFF
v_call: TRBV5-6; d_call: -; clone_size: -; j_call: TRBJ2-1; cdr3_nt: TGTGCCAGCAGCCAGGACAGCAGCTCCTACAATGAGCAGTTCTTC; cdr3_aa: CASSQDSSSYNEQFF
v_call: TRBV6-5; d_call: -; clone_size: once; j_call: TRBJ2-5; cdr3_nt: TGTGCCAGCAGTCAGCAACAGCTACAAGAGACCCAGTACTTC; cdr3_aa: CASSQQQLQETQYF
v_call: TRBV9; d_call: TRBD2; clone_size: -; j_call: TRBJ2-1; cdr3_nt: TGTGCCAGCAGCGTAGCTCCACTAGCGGGAGATGAGCAGTTCTTC; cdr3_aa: CASSVAPLAGDEQFF
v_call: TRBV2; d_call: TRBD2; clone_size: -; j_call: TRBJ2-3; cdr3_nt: TGTGCCAGCAGTCCCGGGAGACTAGCGGGAGCAGATACGCAGTATTTT; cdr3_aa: CASSPGRLAGADTQYF
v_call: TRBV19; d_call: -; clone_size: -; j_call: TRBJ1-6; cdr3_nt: TGTGCCAGTAGTATTCAAGGAATCCCCCCAGATAATTCACCCCTCCACTTT; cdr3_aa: CASSIQGIPPDNSPLHF
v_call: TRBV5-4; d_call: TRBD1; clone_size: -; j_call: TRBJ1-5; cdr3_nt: TGTGCCAGCAGCACGGCGAGGGACAGTCTAATCAATCAGCCCCAGCATTTT; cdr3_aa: CASSTARDSLINQPQHF
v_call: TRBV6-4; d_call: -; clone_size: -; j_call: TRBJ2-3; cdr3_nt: TGTGCCAGCAGTGACGGGTCAGATACGCAGTATTTT; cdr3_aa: CASSDGSDTQYF
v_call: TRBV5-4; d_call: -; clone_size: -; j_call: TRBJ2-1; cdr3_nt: TGTGCCAGCAGCTTGGGCCTACCGGGTGAGCAGTTCTTC; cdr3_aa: CASSLGLPGEQFF
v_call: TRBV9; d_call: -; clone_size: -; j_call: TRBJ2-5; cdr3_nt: TGTGCCAGCAGCGTAGCCCCGGGCCAAGAGACCCAGTACTTC; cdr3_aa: CASSVAPGQETQYF
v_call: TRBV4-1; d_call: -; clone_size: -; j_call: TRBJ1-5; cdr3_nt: TGCGCCAGCAGCCAAGTGGGGGGGCGCAATCAGCCCCAGCATTTT; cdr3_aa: CASSQVGGRNQPQHF
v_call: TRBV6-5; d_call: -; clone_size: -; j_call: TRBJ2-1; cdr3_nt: TGTGCCAGCAGTCGCTATTCCCCCCCCATCAATGAGCAGTTCTTC; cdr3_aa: CASSRYSPPINEQFF
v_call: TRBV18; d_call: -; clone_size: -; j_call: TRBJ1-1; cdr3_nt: TGTGCCAGCTCGCCCGGATTAAACACTGAAGCTTTCTTT; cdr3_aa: CASSPGLNTEAFF
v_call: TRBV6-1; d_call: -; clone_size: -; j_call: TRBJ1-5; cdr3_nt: TGTGCCAGCACCAGTCAGGAGAGGCCCCAGCATTTT; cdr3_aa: CASTSQERPQHF
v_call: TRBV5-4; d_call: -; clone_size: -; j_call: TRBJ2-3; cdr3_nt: TGTGCCAGCAGCTCGTTGGGGGGTCTCCGCACAGATACGCAGTATTTT; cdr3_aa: CASSSLGGLRTDTQYF
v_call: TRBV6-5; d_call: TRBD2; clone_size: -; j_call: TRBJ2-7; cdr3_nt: TGTGCCAGCAGTCGAGCGGGGGTCTACGAGCAGTACTTC; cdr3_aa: CASSRAGVYEQYF